This T cell receptor (beta chain) stems from a study of T cell changes during pregnancy in multiple sclerosis (dated by TCRdb to between 2018 and 2020). For context, the study as a whole: The study looked at changes in the T cell repertoire across pregnancy in women with multiple sclerosis.

CDR1 and CDR2 are drawn from the germline V gene: MNHEY, SVGAGI. Here V drops 6 bases and J drops 3 bases, and the junction holds 4 bases not matched to any gene. The CDR3 measures 14 amino acids from cysteine to phenylalanine. The kept DNA is CDR3 alone, 42 bases in frame from the first base. On this clone itself: The antigen it recognizes is unknown. Qualities for individual bases were not recorded, and no much larger clone is one base off.

The library came from the immunoSEQ multiplex PCR assay. TCRdb carries this immuneACCESS record with in-frame sequences only. Its versions omit some clonotypes, under half of them owing to an unresolved V gene in the studies checked, with the rest unexplained. The sample yields more than 45,000 clones; roughly 92% were counted once. Clones ranked in the top ten supply around 0.6% of the sample. Here the chain combines TRBV6-5 and TRBJ1-2, and 10 junctional nucleotides match TRBD1. The sequencing here drew on CD4+ T cells from peripheral blood mononuclear cells, taken in the second trimester of pregnancy. This receptor was taken from a female donor with multiple sclerosis, enrolled in a pregnancy study. The CDR3 protein is CASRLGQGDYGYTF. The nucleotide sequence reads TGTGCCAGCAGGCTCGGACAGGGGGACTATGGCTACACCTTC.